The 16 T cell receptor beta chains presented below share a single source sample, sequenced in a study of blood T cell repertoires in COVID-19. TCRdb's table, derived via immunoSEQ multiplex PCR, lists solely in-frame clones and lacks some. This table has roughly 180,000 clones, approximately 80% appearing once. Input material: peripheral blood. These receptors were obtained from a human donor in a cohort sampled during active COVID-19.

V and J are TRBV9 and TRBJ1-4; the D is unclear. In germline, CDR1 is SGDLS, CDR2 YYNGEE. Trimming took 0 bases from V and 2 from J, leaving 11 bases between them. The CDR3 is made up of 16 amino acids. The CDR3 DNA reads TGTGCCAGCAGCGTAGGACCCGGAGGCACTAATGAAAAACTGTTTTTT. Residues: CASSVGPGGTNEKLFF. Combining the CDR3 with reference TRBV9 and TRBJ1-4 gives the whole variable domain DSGVTQTPKHLITATGQRVTLRCSPRSGDLSVYWYQQSLDQGLQFLIQYYNGEERAKGNILERFSAQQFPDLHSELNLSSLELGDSALYFCASSVGPGGTNEKLFFGSGTQLSVL.

The J gene is TRBJ2-1, the V gene TRBV3-1 (or the pseudogene TRBV3-2); D might be TRBD1 (7 bases). The V gene lost 6 bases and the J gene lost 3 bases, with 21 bases spanning the gap. The CDR3 is made up of 17 amino acids. Germline CDR1 reads LGHDT; CDR2 reads YNNKEL (reference sequence). CDR3 in DNA: TGTGCCAGCAGAGGCTATCAGGGGGGCCGGGGCTACAATGAGCAGTTCTTC. This encodes CASRGYQGGRGYNEQFF.

This rearrangement joins TRBV29-1 to TRBJ1-3; D gene uncertain. Germline values: CDR1 SQVTM, CDR2 ANQGSEA. The CDR3 totals 12 residues. V was clipped by 1 base and J by 3 bases, with 4 bases between them. CDR3: CSVEASGNTIYF. In DNA, the CDR3 is TGCAGCGTTGAAGCGAGTGGAAACACCATATATTTT.

This clone came up a few times. J is TRBJ2-3 and V is TRBV5-1, with no clear D. The CDR3 is made up of 15 amino acids. V gave up 0 bases and J gave up 0 bases, with 8 bases separating them. The germline CDR1 and CDR2 sequences are SGHRS and YFSETQ. CDR3 nucleotide sequence: TGCGCCAGCAGCTTGGTGGCCCCGAGCACAGATACGCAGTATTTT. Protein product: CASSLVAPSTDTQYF.

The chain recombines TRBV5-6 with TRBJ2-7; 8 nucleotides match TRBD1. CDR1 and CDR2 (germline): SGHDT, YYEEEE. The ends lost 3 bases at V and 7 bases at J; junction bases unmatched: 9. This CDR3 is built from 14 residues. CDR3 loop: CASSSGWGTGEQYF. CDR3 nucleotide sequence: TGTGCCAGCAGCTCCGGTTGGGGGACAGGTGAGCAGTACTTC.

V gene TRBV27 combines with J gene TRBJ2-7; no firm D call. Per the germline V gene, CDR1 is MNHEY and CDR2 is SMNVEV (reference sequence). Trimming left V 5 bases short and J 4 bases short, with 15 bases between. The CDR3 consists of 14 residues. This CDR3 is CASSLDRRAYEQYF. The CDR3 DNA is TGTGCCAGCAGTCTCGATAGAAGAGCGTACGAGCAGTACTTC.

This clone was observed once. J is TRBJ2-5 and V is TRBV5-6; 15 bases align to TRBD2. Losses at the gene ends were 4 bases for V and 4 bases for J; bases not matched to a gene: 8. Germline V gives CDR1 SGHDT, CDR2 YYEEEE. CDR3 length: 17 residues. CDR3 region: CASSAGLAGGLGETQYF. For the CDR3, the DNA is TGTGCCAGCAGCGCCGGACTAGCGGGGGGGCTGGGAGAGACCCAGTACTTC.

In this sample, this clone turned up once. The chain couples TRBV12-3 or TRBV12-4 to TRBJ1-1; 8 bases map to TRBD1. The CDR3 consists of 11 residues. The V and J ends lost 6 bases and 8 bases, in that order; junction bases with no gene match: 2. CDR3 sequence reads: CASRWDREAFF. The CDR3 nucleotides read TGTGCCAGCAGATGGGACAGGGAAGCTTTCTTT.

V and J are TRBV9 and TRBJ2-7; 8 bases are a match to TRBD2. V gave up 6 bases and J gave up 4 bases; unmatched junction bases: 9. This CDR3 spans 14 amino acids. CDR1 SGDLS and CDR2 YYNGEE come from the germline V gene. The CDR3 loop is CASNGGEPEYEQYF. Here the CDR3 DNA reads TGTGCCAGCAACGGGGGGGAGCCCGAGTACGAGCAGTACTTC.

The rearrangement joins TRBV7-3 to TRBJ2-3, with 7 bases fitting TRBD2. The CDR3 length is 15 residues. V dropped 6 bases and J dropped 0; count of bases not matched to a gene: 6. The germline V gene encodes CDR1 SGHTA and CDR2 FQGTGA. The CDR3 nucleotides read TGTGCCAGCAGTCCGAGCGGGATTAGCACAGATACGCAGTATTTT. Translated, it gives CASSPSGISTDTQYF. The full variable domain, in which reference TRBV7-3 and TRBJ2-3 provide the parts outside the CDR3, is GAGVSQTPSNKVTEKGKYVELRCDPISGHTALYWYRQSLGQGPEFLIYFQGTGAADDSGLPNDRFFAVRPEGSVSTLKIQRTERGDSAVYLCASSPSGISTDTQYFGPGTRLTVL.

This clone appeared once. This chain uses TRBV27 with TRBJ2-5, with TRBD2 matching over 7 bases. V was pared by 7 bases and J by 4 bases, with 3 bases of the junction left unmatched. The CDR3 consists of 12 residues. From germline, CDR1 is MNHEY and CDR2 SMNVEV (reference sequence). CDR3 sequence reads: CASKGLGETQYF. The CDR3 DNA is TGTGCCAGCAAAGGACTAGGAGAGACCCAGTACTTC.

This clone was detected a few times. V is TRBV10-3 and J is TRBJ2-7; 8 bases fit TRBD1. The V gene end was trimmed by 7 bases and the J gene end by 6 bases; junction bases not matched to a gene: 11. Germline V CDR1 and CDR2: ENHRY, SYGVKD. This CDR3 is built from 14 residues. In nucleotides, the CDR3 is TGTGCCATCACCCCGACAGGGGCTCCGACCGAGCAGTACTTC. It encodes CAITPTGAPTEQYF.

This clone has only one observation. J is TRBJ2-3 and V is TRBV7-3; TRBD2 matches at 9 bases. The V gene end was trimmed by 5 bases and the J gene end by 3 bases; junction bases not matched to a gene: 6. Germline values: CDR1 SGHTA, CDR2 FQGTGA. The CDR3 spans 15 residues. CDR3 region: CASSPRAGGTDTQYF. In nucleotides, the CDR3 is TGTGCCAGCAGCCCAAGGGCGGGAGGGACAGATACGCAGTATTTT.

The chain joins TRBV5-1 to TRBJ1-4; D is unresolved. Trimming took off 2 bases at V and 3 bases at J, with 8 bases between the two ends. The CDR3 length is 14 residues. Germline assignment: CDR1 SGHRS and CDR2 YFSETQ. The CDR3 DNA sequence: TGCGCCAGCAGCTTCGATCCGGCTAATGAAAAACTGTTTTTT. Residues: CASSFDPANEKLFF.

The V gene is TRBV24-1, the J gene TRBJ2-5; TRBD1 is a possible D gene (5 bases). Germline CDR1 is KGHDR and CDR2 is SFDVKD. V was clipped by 8 bases and J by 2 bases, with 14 bases between them. The CDR3 extends over 14 amino acids. CDR3 sequence reads: CATISRALQETQYF. The CDR3 bases are TGTGCCACCATTTCCAGGGCCCTTCAAGAGACCCAGTACTTC.

This clone was detected once. The chain couples TRBV19 to TRBJ1-1; 11 nucleotides match TRBD1. CDR3 size: 13 residues. V dropped 8 bases and J dropped 4; count of bases not matched to a gene: 3. CDR1 and CDR2 (germline): LNHDA, SQIVND (reference sequence). The DNA for the CDR3 is TGTGCCAGTTCGGACAGGGGGCTCACTGAAGCTTTCTTT. It specifies CASSDRGLTEAFF.